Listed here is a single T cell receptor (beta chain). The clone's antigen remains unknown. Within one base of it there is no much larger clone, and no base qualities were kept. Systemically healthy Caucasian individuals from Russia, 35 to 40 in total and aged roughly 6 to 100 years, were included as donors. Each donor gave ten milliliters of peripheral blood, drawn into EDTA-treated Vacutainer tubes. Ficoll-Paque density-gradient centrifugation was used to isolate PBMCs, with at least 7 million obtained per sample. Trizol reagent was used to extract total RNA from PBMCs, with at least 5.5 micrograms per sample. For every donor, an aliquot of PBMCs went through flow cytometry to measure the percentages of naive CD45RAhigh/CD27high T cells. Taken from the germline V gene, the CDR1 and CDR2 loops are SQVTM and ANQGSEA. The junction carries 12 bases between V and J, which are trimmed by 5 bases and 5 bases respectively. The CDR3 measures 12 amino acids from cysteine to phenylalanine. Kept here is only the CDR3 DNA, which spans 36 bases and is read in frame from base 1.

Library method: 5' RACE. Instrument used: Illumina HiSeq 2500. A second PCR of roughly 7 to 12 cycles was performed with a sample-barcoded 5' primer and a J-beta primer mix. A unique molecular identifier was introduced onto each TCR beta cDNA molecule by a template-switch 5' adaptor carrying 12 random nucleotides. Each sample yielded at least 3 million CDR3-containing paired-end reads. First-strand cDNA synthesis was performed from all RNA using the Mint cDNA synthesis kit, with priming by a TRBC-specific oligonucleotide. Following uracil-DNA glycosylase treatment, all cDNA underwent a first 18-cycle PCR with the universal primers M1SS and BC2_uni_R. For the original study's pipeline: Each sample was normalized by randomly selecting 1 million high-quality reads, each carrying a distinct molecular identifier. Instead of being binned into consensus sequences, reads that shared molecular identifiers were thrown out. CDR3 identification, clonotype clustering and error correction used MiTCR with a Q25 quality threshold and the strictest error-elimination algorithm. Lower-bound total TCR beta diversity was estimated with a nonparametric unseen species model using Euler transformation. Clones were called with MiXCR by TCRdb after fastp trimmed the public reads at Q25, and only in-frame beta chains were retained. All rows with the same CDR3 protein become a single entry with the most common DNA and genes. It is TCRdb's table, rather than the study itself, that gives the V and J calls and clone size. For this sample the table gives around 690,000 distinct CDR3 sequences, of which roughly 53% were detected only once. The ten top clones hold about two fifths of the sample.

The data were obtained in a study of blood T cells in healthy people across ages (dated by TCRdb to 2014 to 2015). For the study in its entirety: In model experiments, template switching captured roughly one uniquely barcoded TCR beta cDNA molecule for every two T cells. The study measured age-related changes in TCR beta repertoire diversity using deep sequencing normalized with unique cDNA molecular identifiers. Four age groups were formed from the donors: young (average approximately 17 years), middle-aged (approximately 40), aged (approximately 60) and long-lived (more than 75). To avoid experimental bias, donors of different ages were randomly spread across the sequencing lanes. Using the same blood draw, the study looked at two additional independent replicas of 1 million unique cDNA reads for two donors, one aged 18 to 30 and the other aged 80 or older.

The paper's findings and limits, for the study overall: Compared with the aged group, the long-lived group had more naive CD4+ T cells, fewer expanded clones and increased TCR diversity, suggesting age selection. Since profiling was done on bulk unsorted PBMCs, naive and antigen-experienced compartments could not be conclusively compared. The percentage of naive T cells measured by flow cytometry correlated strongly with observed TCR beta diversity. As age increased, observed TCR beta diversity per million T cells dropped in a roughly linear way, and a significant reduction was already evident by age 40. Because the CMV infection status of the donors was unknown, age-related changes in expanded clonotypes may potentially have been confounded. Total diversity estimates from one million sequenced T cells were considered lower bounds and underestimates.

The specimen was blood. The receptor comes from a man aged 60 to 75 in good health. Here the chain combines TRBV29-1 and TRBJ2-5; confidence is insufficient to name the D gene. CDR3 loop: CSVQASGETQYF. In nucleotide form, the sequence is TGCAGCGTTCAGGCCTCTGGGGAGACCCAGTACTTC.